The 31 T cell receptor beta chains reported below all come from one sample, sequenced in a study of blood T cell repertoires in COVID-19. Profiling relied on immunoSEQ multiplex PCR, and the TCRdb table lists in-frame clones only, not all of them. The table shows hundreds of thousands of clones, with 83% occurring only once. The sequencing sample was made of peripheral blood. These receptors all stem from a woman aged 40 to 50 with active or convalescent COVID-19.

The J gene is TRBJ2-7, the V gene TRBV7-8, with D uncertain. Germline assignment: CDR1 SGHVS and CDR2 FQNEAQ. V lost 6 bases to trimming and J lost 5 bases, with 14 bases between them. CDR3 length equals 13 residues. CDR3 bases: TGTGCCAGCAGGGCAGGCTACATCAACGAGCAGTACTTC. This translates into CASRAGYINEQYF.

This chain links TRBV3-1 (or the pseudogene TRBV3-2) with TRBJ2-1, with 7 bases that match TRBD2. The V segment lost 4 bases and the J segment 3 bases; nucleotides outside the gene matches: 6. The CDR3 length is 15 residues. Germline V lookup: CDR1 LGHDT, CDR2 YNNKEL (reference sequence). CDR3 nucleotide sequence: TGTGCCAGCAGCCCAGCGGGGAAGATCTACAATGAGCAGTTCTTC. Amino acid sequence: CASSPAGKIYNEQFF.

The rearrangement links TRBV6-5 to TRBJ1-4; D not certain. The CDR3 contains 15 residues. Germline loops: CDR1 MNHEY, CDR2 SVGAGI. Trimming shortened V by 2 bases and J by 3 bases, and 10 bases separated the two germline ends. The DNA of the CDR3 is TGTGCCAGCAGTTACCGCCAGGCGCCTAATGAAAAACTGTTTTTT. The encoded protein is CASSYRQAPNEKLFF.

The chain is built from TRBV2 and TRBJ1-2; D unclear. V lost 7 bases and J lost 7, with 16 bases in between. This CDR3 has 13 residues. Germline lookup yields CDR1 SNHLY and CDR2 FYNNEI. In DNA form, the CDR3 reads TGTGCCAGCATTCTCGGCAGCGACGCTGGCTACACCTTC. This gives the protein CASILGSDAGYTF.

The rearrangement joins TRBV19 to TRBJ1-5, with 7 nucleotides matching TRBD1. Germline V gene lookup returns CDR1 LNHDA and CDR2 SQIVND (reference sequence). V was clipped by 1 base and J by 3 bases; unmatched bases: 6. The length of the CDR3 is 16 residues. CDR3: CASSIAGTVSNQPQHF. The CDR3 DNA reads TGTGCCAGTAGTATAGCCGGGACAGTCTCCAATCAGCCCCAGCATTTT.

J is TRBJ1-2 and V is TRBV4-1, with D possibly matching TRBD1 (5 bases). This CDR3 has 14 residues. The V and J ends lost 0 bases and 2 bases respectively, with 7 bases between them. Per the germline V gene, CDR1 is MGHRA and CDR2 is YSYEKL. The CDR3 spells CASSQEGQNYGYTF. For the CDR3, the DNA is TGCGCCAGCAGCCAAGAGGGGCAGAACTATGGCTACACCTTC.

The V gene is TRBV11-2, the J gene TRBJ2-1; TRBD1 agrees at 7 bases. CDR3 length: 15 amino acids. Germline loops: CDR1 SGHAT, CDR2 FQNNGV. V lost 5 bases, J lost 5 bases, and 9 bases stayed unmatched. CDR3 residues: CASSPSTGINNEQFF. CDR3 nucleotides: TGTGCCAGCAGCCCATCGACAGGGATCAACAATGAGCAGTTCTTC.

The chain recombines TRBV2 with TRBJ1-2, with unresolved D. Germline values: CDR1 SNHLY, CDR2 FYNNEI. The CDR3 has 15 amino acids. The V end was cut by 2 bases, the J end by 2 bases, with 12 bases between. For the CDR3, the DNA is TGTGCCAGCAGTGAATATGAGGGCCTGAACTATGGCTACACCTTC. Encoded protein: CASSEYEGLNYGYTF.

This clone has a handful of counts. The V gene is TRBV12-3 or TRBV12-4, the J gene TRBJ1-1; D is perhaps TRBD1 (5 bases). The CDR3 sequence is 13 residues long. V was cut by 1 base and J by 7 bases, with 10 bases left in between. CDR3 DNA sequence: TGTGCCAGCAGTTTAGAGGTCAGGGTTGAAGCTTTCTTT. Translation gives CASSLEVRVEAFF.

Only a few counts were recorded for this clone. The chain couples TRBV2 to TRBJ2-7, with D possibly TRBD1 on 5 matching bases. V shed 4 bases and J shed 0 bases, with 22 bases lying between them. Germline-derived CDR1 and CDR2 are SNHLY and FYNNEI. The CDR3 runs to 18 residues. CDR3 residues: CASSGLGDSDKSSYEQYF. The CDR3 coding sequence is TGTGCCAGCAGTGGCCTCGGCGACAGTGATAAGAGCTCCTACGAGCAGTACTTC. The complete variable domain, with remaining parts taken from reference TRBV2 and TRBJ2-7, reads EPEVTQTPSHQVTQMGQEVILRCVPISNHLYFYWYRQILGQKVEFLVSFYNNEISEKSEIFDDQFSVERPDGSNFTLKIRSTKLEDSAMYFCASSGLGDSDKSSYEQYFGPGTRLTVT.

J is TRBJ1-2 and V is TRBV19; possibly TRBD1 for D (5 bases). This CDR3 spans 12 amino acids. Germline CDR1 and CDR2: LNHDA and SQIVND (reference sequence). The V end was cut by 5 bases, the J end by 7 bases, with 11 bases between. DNA for the CDR3: TGTGCCAGTAGTCCCCGGGGGATTGGCTACACCTTC. This codes for CASSPRGIGYTF.

The chain recombines TRBV7-3 with TRBJ1-1; tentatively, D is TRBD1 (6 bases). Trimming removed 4 bases at V and 0 bases at J, with 12 bases between. This CDR3 contains 15 residues. The germline V gene encodes CDR1 SGHTA and CDR2 FQGTGA. CDR3 coding DNA: TGTGCCAGCAGCTCCCAGGGGAATTTGAACACTGAAGCTTTCTTT. Amino acids: CASSSQGNLNTEAFF.

The CDR3 DNA follows: TGTGCCACCAGTGACCCCGCGGGGGGTGTCAATCAGCCCCAGCATTTT. It is translated as CATSDPAGGVNQPQHF. The chain carries TRBV24-1 and TRBJ1-5; the D gene is possibly TRBD1 (5 bases). The V end was cut by 4 bases, the J end by 3 bases, with 15 bases between. Germline CDR1 is KGHDR and CDR2 is SFDVKD. This CDR3 has 16 residues.

V and J are TRBV2 and TRBJ2-2; 8 bases align to TRBD2. Germline V gene lookup returns CDR1 SNHLY and CDR2 FYNNEI. V was pared by 6 bases and J by 9 bases, with 15 bases of the junction left unmatched. This CDR3 has 16 amino acids. CDR3 bases: TGTGCCAGCAGCGCACCTGCAGGACGGGGGGGACGGGAGCTGTTTTTT. Translating gives CASSAPAGRGGRELFF. Complete variable domain (other parts from reference TRBV2 and TRBJ2-2): EPEVTQTPSHQVTQMGQEVILRCVPISNHLYFYWYRQILGQKVEFLVSFYNNEISEKSEIFDDQFSVERPDGSNFTLKIRSTKLEDSAMYFCASSAPAGRGGRELFFGEGSRLTVL.

This chain joins TRBV20-1 and TRBJ1-1; perhaps TRBD1 as D (5 bases). V lost 7 bases, J lost 6 bases, and 12 bases lay in between. The CDR3 has 11 amino acids. The germline V gene encodes CDR1 DFQATT and CDR2 SNEGSKA (reference sequence). Written as DNA, the CDR3 is TGCAGTGGGCGGGGGATGGCTGAAGCTTTCTTT. It yields the protein CSGRGMAEAFF.

This clone was recorded once. The rearrangement joins TRBV28 to TRBJ1-5; maybe TRBD1 (6 bases). The CDR3 runs to 17 residues. Germline V lookup: CDR1 MDHEN, CDR2 SYDVKM. V dropped 7 bases and J dropped 9 bases, with 28 bases sitting between them. The CDR3 sequence is CASKVPKDSQRFGPQHF. The DNA of the CDR3 is TGTGCCAGCAAAGTTCCCAAGGACAGCCAAAGGTTTGGGCCCCAGCATTTT.

The chain links TRBV24-1 to TRBJ1-5; no firm D call. V lost 7 bases to trimming and J lost 4 bases, with 10 bases between them. This CDR3 is 13 amino acids long. CDR1 KGHDR and CDR2 SFDVKD come from the germline V gene. The DNA of the CDR3 is TGTGCCACCAGCGGGCGGAGGAATCAGCCCCAGCATTTT. Translated: CATSGRRNQPQHF.

The chain uses TRBV4-3 and TRBJ1-5, with 10 bases fitting TRBD1. Germline assignment: CDR1 LGHNA and CDR2 YSLEER. The CDR3 length is 14 residues. Losses at the gene ends were 4 bases for V and 5 bases for J; bases not matched to a gene: 2. DNA of the CDR3: TGCGCCAGCAGCCGGGACAGGGGATATCAGCCCCAGCATTTT. Protein sequence: CASSRDRGYQPQHF.

This chain joins TRBV24-1 and TRBJ2-2; 9 bases line up with TRBD1. The CDR3 is 17 amino acids. Germline V gene data show CDR1 as KGHDR and CDR2 as SFDVKD. J was trimmed by 3 bases and V by 2 bases; bases with no gene match: 6. The CDR3 loop is CATSDSRDRVHTGELFF. In DNA form, the CDR3 reads TGTGCCACCAGTGATTCCCGGGACAGGGTCCACACCGGGGAGCTGTTTTTT.

This chain joins TRBV19 and TRBJ1-5; TRBD1 is a possible D gene (6 bases). Germline V CDR1 and CDR2: LNHDA, SQIVND (reference sequence). This CDR3 spans 16 amino acids. V was clipped by 5 bases and J by 6 bases, with 20 bases between them. DNA of the CDR3: TGTGCCAGTAGTGATCGTCCGGACAGTGACCTTCAGCCCCAGCATTTT. Its protein product is CASSDRPDSDLQPQHF. Combining the CDR3 with reference TRBV19 and TRBJ1-5 gives the whole variable domain DGGITQSPKYLFRKEGQNVTLSCEQNLNHDAMYWYRQDPGQGLRLIYYSQIVNDFQKGDIAEGYSVSREKKESFPLTVTSAQKNPTAFYLCASSDRPDSDLQPQHFGDGTRLSIL.

The chain has TRBV27 and TRBJ1-4; 11 bases map to TRBD1. Germline V gene sequence: CDR1 MNHEY, CDR2 SMNVEV (reference sequence). J lost 5 bases, V lost 0 bases, and 2 bases had no gene match. The CDR3 sequence is 16 residues long. CDR3 region: CASSLSGTGGNEKLFF. CDR3 in DNA: TGTGCCAGCAGTTTATCCGGGACAGGGGGAAATGAAAAACTGTTTTTT.

The V and J genes are TRBV6-1 and TRBJ1-1; TRBD1 agrees at 7 bases. Germline CDR1 reads MNHNS; CDR2 reads SASEGT. This CDR3 spans 14 amino acids. J lost 6 bases, V lost 3 bases, and 7 bases had no gene match. The CDR3, as DNA: TGTGCCAGCAGTGATCTAGGGACAGTCGCTGAAGCTTTCTTT. It encodes CASSDLGTVAEAFF.

The chain is built from TRBV11-2 and TRBJ2-4; TRBD2 is a possible D gene (6 bases). Trimming cost V 5 bases and J 10 bases, with 15 bases left between them. Per germline, CDR1 SGHAT and CDR2 FQNNGV. The CDR3 length is 13 residues. The CDR3 loop reads CASSLPLAAIQYF. CDR3 bases: TGTGCCAGCAGCCTCCCACTAGCCGCGATTCAGTACTTC. Full variable domain (remainder filled in from reference TRBV11-2 and TRBJ2-4): EAGVAQSPRYKIIEKRQSVAFWCNPISGHATLYWYQQILGQGPKLLIQFQNNGVVDDSQLPKDRFSAERLKGVDSTLKIQPAKLEDSAVYLCASSLPLAAIQYFGAGTRLSVL.

A single count supports this clone. This sequence joins TRBV25-1 and TRBJ1-1, with a weak D call TRBD1 (5 bases). The germline V gene encodes CDR1 MGHDK and CDR2 SYGVNS. With 6 bases removed from V and 1 base from J, the gap between germline ends came to 12 bases. This CDR3 comprises 14 residues. The CDR3 here is CASSLVGGNTEAFF. CDR3 sequence (DNA): TGTGCCAGCAGCCTGGTGGGGGGGAACACTGAAGCTTTCTTT.

V usage is TRBV6-1 and J usage is TRBJ1-2, with a possible D match to TRBD1 (5 bases). The length of the CDR3 is 15 residues. Germline-derived CDR1 and CDR2 are MNHNS and SASEGT. V gave up 1 base and J gave up 4 bases, with 13 bases separating them. CDR3 in DNA: TGTGCCAGCAGTGAAGACCAGGGTTACCTCTATGGCTACACCTTC. Residues: CASSEDQGYLYGYTF.

The chain combines TRBV5-5 with TRBJ2-7, with a weak D call TRBD1 (6 bases). Germline CDR1 SGHKS, CDR2 YYEKEE (reference sequence). Trimming took off 6 bases at V and 1 base at J, with 20 bases between the two ends. CDR3 length equals 16 residues. CDR3 loop: CASTFTGPQKSYEQYF. In DNA, the CDR3 is TGTGCCAGCACCTTTACAGGGCCCCAGAAGTCCTACGAGCAGTACTTC.

CDR3 bases: TGTGCCAGCTCGACTCCCCCGACCGCCGGGACTAGCGGGATCCTAGCCAAAAACATTCAGTACTTC. This codes for CASSTPPTAGTSGILAKNIQYF. The V and J genes are TRBV18 and TRBJ2-4, with 13 bases fitting TRBD2. V shed 6 bases, J shed 0 bases, and the junction held 20 bases outside the gene matches. Germline V gene data show CDR1 as KGHSH and CDR2 as LQKENI. This CDR3 spans 22 amino acids.

CDR3 protein: CASSRDRVNTEAFF. Written as DNA, the CDR3 is TGTGCCAGCTCCCGGGACAGAGTGAACACTGAAGCTTTCTTT. The genes are TRBV18 and TRBJ1-1; TRBD1 agrees at 7 bases. Germline CDR1 is KGHSH and CDR2 is LQKENI. This CDR3 has 14 amino acids. V was clipped by 6 bases and J by 0 bases; unmatched bases: 4.

This chain uses TRBV24-1 with TRBJ1-1; D ambiguous. CDR1 is KGHDR, CDR2 SFDVKD, per germline. V lost 2 bases to trimming and J lost 8 bases, with 17 bases between them. This CDR3 region has 15 residues. CDR3: CATSDSSGRETEAFF. CDR3 DNA sequence: TGTGCCACCAGTGATTCATCCGGGAGGGAGACCGAAGCTTTCTTT.

V and J are TRBV6-5 and TRBJ2-2; 10 bases are shared with TRBD1. The CDR3 is 15 amino acids. Germline V gives CDR1 MNHEY, CDR2 SVGAGI. V lost 6 bases, J lost 5 bases, and 6 bases stayed unmatched. The CDR3 DNA reads TGTGCCAGCAGCCCCCGACAGGGGGCAACCGGGGAGCTGTTTTTT. Translated: CASSPRQGATGELFF.

V gene TRBV6-2 or TRBV6-3 combines with J gene TRBJ2-5; D is uncertain. The V end was cut by 2 bases, the J end by 5 bases, with 9 bases between. The germline V gene encodes CDR1 MNHEY and CDR2 SVGEGT. The CDR3 runs 13 residues. CDR3 protein: CASSYIRRETQYF. The CDR3 nucleotides read TGTGCCAGCAGTTACATCCGCAGGGAGACCCAGTACTTC.